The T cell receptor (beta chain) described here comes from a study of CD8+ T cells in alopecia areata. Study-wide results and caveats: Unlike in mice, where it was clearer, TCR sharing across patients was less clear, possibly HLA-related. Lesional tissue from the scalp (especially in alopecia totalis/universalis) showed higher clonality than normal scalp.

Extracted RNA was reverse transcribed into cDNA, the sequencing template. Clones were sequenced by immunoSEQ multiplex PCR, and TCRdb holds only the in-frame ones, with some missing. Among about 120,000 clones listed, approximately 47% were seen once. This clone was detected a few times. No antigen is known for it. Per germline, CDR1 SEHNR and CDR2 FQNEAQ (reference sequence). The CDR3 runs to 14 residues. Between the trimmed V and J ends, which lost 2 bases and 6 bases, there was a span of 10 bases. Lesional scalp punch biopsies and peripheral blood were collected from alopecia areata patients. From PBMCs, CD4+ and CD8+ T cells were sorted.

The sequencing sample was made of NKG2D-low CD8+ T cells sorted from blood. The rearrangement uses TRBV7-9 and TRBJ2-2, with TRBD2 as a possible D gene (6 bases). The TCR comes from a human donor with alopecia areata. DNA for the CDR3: TGTGCCAGCAGCTTATTGGAGGGACCCGGGGAGCTGTTTTTT. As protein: CASSLLEGPGELFF.